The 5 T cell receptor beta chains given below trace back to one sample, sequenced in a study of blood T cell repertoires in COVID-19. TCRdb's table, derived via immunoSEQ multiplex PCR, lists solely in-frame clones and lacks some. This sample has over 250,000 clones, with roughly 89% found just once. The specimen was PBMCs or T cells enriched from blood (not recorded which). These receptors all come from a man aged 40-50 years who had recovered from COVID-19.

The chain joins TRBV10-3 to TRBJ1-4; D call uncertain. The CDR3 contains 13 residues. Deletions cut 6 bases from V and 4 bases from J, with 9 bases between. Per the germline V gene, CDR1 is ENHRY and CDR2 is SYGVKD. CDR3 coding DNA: TGTGCCATCAGAGGTCAGGATAATGAAAAACTGTTTTTT. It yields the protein CAIRGQDNEKLFF.

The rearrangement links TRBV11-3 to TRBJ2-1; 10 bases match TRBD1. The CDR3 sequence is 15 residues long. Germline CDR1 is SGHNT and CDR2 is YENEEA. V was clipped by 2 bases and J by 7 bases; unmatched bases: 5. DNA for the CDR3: TGTGCCAGCAGCTTATATGACAGGGGGCAGAATGAGCAGTTCTTC. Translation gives CASSLYDRGQNEQFF.

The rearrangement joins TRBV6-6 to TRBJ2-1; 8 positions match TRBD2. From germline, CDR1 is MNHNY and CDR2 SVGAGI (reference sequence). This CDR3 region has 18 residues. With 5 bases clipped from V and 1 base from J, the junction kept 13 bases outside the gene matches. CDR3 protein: CASSREDWGGGSYNEQFF. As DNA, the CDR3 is TGTGCCAGCAGTCGAGAGGATTGGGGCGGGGGGTCCTACAATGAGCAGTTCTTC.

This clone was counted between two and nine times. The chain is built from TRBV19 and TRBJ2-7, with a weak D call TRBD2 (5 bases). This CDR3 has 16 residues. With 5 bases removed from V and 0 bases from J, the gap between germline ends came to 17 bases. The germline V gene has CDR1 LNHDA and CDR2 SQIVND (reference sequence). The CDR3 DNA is TGTGCCAGTAGTGCCGCCTTGGGAGCCGGCTCCTACGAGCAGTACTTC. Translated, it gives CASSAALGAGSYEQYF.

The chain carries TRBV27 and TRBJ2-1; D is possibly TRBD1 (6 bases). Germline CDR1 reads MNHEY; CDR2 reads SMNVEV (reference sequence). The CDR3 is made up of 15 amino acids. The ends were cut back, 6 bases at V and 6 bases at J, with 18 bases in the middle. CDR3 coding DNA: TGTGCCAGCAGCCTATCGAGGGGGAGTGTCAATGAGCAGTTCTTC. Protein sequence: CASSLSRGSVNEQFF.